Presented here are 3 T cell receptor beta chains from one specimen sequenced in a study of human T cells and chemical hapten exposure. As to time point: patch test 3, about 24 weeks after DPC sensitization. Treatment given: therapeutic diphenylcyclopropenone sensitization with weekly scalp DPC. TCRdb used MiXCR to reprocess the RACE reads, holding one entry per CDR3 protein. The profile covers about 64,000 distinct CDR3 sequences, with approximately 9.9% appearing a single time and about 2% taken by the ten largest. Sequenced material: whole blood, taken in connection with sensitization to the hapten diphenylcyclopropenone (DPC). These receptors originate from a woman aged 25 to 39 with alopecia areata. Some clones in this sample may be carry-over from other donors' samples.

This clonotype was seen ten or more times. CDR3 sequence (DNA): TGCAGCGTTGAATTTATCGGCTTGAGACGGCCGCCCCCAGATACGCAGTATTTT. This gives the protein CSVEFIGLRRPPPDTQYF. The chain employs TRBV29-1 and TRBJ2-3, with no clear D. V was clipped by 2 bases and J by 4 bases, with 25 bases between them. This CDR3 has 18 amino acids. Germline loops: CDR1 SQVTM, CDR2 ANQGSEA.

Many counts were recorded for this clonotype. This chain connects TRBV20-1 to TRBJ2-7, with D possibly being TRBD1 (5 bases). CDR3 length: 15 amino acids. Germline V gene sequence: CDR1 DFQATT, CDR2 SNEGSKA (reference sequence). CDR3 protein: CSAVSGIAFSYEQYF. The CDR3 bases are TGCAGCGCCGTATCAGGGATTGCCTTCAGCTACGAGCAGTACTTC.

The V gene is TRBV29-1, the J gene TRBJ2-1; D may be TRBD1 (6 bases). Trimming took off 1 base at V and 5 bases at J, with 12 bases between the two ends. CDR3 length equals 14 residues. Per germline, CDR1 SQVTM and CDR2 ANQGSEA. CDR3 loop: CSVEGTEKNNEQFF. In nucleotides, the CDR3 is TGCAGCGTTGAAGGGACAGAAAAGAACAATGAGCAGTTCTTC.